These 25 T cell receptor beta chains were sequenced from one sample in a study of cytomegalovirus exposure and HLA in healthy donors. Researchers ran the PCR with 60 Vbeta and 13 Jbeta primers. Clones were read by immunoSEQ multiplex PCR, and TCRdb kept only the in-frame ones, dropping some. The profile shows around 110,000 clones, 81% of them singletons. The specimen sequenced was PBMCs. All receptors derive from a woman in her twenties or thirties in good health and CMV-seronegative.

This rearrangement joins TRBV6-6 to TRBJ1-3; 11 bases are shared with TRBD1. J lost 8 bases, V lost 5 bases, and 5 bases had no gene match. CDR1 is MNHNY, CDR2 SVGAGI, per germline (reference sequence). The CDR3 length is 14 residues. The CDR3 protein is CASSQGQGVYTIYF. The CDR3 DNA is TGTGCCAGCAGTCAGGGACAGGGGGTTTACACCATATATTTT.

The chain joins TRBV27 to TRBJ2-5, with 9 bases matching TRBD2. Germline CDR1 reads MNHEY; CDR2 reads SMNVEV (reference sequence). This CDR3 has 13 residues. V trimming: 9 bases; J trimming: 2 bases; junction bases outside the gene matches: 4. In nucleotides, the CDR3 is TGTGCCAGTTGTACTAGCGGGCAAGAGACCCAGTACTTC. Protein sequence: CASCTSGQETQYF.

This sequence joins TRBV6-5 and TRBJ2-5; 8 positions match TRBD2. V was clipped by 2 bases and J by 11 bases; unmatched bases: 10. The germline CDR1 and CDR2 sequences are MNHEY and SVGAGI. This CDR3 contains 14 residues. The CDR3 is CASSYAAGGREQYF. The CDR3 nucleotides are TGTGCCAGCAGTTACGCGGCGGGAGGTCGGGAGCAGTACTTC.

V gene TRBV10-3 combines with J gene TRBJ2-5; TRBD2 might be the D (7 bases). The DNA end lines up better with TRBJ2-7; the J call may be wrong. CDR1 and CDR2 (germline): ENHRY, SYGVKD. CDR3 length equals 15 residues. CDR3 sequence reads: CAIRGDGGPFYEQYF. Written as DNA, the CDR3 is TGTGCCATCCGGGGGGACGGGGGGCCCTTCTACGAGCAGTACTTC.

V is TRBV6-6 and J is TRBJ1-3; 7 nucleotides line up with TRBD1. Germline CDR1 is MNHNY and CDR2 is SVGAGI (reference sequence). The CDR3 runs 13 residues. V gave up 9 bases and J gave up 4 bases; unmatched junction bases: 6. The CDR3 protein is CASQGGEGNTIYF. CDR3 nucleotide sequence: TGTGCCAGTCAAGGGGGCGAAGGAAACACCATATATTTT.

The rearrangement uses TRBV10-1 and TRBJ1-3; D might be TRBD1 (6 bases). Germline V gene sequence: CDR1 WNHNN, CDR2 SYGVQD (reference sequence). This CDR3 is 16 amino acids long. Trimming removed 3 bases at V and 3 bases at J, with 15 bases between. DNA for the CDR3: TGCGCCAGCAGTGACCTTCTACAGGGTGTTGGAAACACCATATATTTT. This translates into CASSDLLQGVGNTIYF.

For the CDR3, the DNA is TGTGCCAGCAGTGACCGCCCAGGGGGTCGGACTGAAGCTTTCTTT. Translated: CASSDRPGGRTEAFF. The chain has TRBV25-1 and TRBJ1-1, with 7 nucleotides matching TRBD1. Trimming at V came to 3 bases and at J to 5 bases, leaving 9 bases not matched to a gene. The germline gives CDR1 MGHDK, CDR2 SYGVNS. This CDR3 has 15 residues.

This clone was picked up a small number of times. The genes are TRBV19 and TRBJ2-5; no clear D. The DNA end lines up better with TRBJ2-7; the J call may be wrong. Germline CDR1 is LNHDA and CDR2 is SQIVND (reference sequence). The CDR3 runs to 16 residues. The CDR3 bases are TGTGCCAGTGCGGTCCTTAGTCTTAGTGTCCTCTACGAGCAGTACTTC. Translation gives CASAVLSLSVLYEQYF.

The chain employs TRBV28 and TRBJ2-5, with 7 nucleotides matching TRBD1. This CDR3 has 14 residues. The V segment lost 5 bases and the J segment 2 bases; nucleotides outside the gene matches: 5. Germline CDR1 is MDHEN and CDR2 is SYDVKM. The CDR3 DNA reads TGTGCCAGCAGTCCAGGACAGGAGCAAGAGACCCAGTACTTC. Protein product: CASSPGQEQETQYF.

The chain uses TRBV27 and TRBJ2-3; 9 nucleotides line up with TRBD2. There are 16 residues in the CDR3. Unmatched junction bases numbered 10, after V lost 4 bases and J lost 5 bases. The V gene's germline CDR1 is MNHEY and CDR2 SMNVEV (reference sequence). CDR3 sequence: CASSSAWREGVDTQYF. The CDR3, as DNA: TGTGCCAGCAGTTCCGCGTGGCGGGAGGGCGTAGATACGCAGTATTTT.

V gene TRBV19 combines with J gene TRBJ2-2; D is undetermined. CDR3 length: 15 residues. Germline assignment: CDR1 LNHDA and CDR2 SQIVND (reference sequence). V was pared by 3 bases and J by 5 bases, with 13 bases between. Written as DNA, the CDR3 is TGTGCCAGTAGTATCGCAGCCGCGGTTACCGGGGAGCTGTTTTTT. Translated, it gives CASSIAAAVTGELFF.

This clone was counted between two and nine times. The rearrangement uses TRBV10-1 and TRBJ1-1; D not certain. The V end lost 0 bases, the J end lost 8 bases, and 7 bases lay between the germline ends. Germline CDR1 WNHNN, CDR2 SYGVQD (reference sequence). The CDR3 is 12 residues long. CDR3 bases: TGCGCCAGCAGTGAGTCGGGCAGGGAAGCTTTCTTT. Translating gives CASSESGREAFF.

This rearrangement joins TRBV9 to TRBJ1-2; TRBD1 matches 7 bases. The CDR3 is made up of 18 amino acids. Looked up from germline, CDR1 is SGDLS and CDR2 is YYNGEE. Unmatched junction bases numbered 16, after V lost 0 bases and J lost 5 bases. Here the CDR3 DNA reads TGTGCCAGCAGCGTAGAGGTGGCCGGGACAGCGCAGCAATATGGCTACACCTTC. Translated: CASSVEVAGTAQQYGYTF. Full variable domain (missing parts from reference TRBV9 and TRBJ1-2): DSGVTQTPKHLITATGQRVTLRCSPRSGDLSVYWYQQSLDQGLQFLIQYYNGEERAKGNILERFSAQQFPDLHSELNLSSLELGDSALYFCASSVEVAGTAQQYGYTFGSGTRLTVV.

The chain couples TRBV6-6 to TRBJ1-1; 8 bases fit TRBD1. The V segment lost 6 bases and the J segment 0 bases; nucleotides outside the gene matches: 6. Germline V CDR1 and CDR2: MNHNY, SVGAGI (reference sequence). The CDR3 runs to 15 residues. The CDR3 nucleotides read TGTGCCAGCAGACGGACAGGGTTGGTGAACACTGAAGCTTTCTTT. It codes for CASRRTGLVNTEAFF.

CDR3 sequence reads: CASSKEERSDTQYF. Written as DNA, the CDR3 is TGTGCCAGTAGTAAGGAGGAGCGTTCGGATACGCAGTATTTT. The chain is built from TRBV19 and TRBJ2-3, with D perhaps matching TRBD2 (5 bases). This CDR3 is 14 amino acids long. The germline V gene has CDR1 LNHDA and CDR2 SQIVND (reference sequence). Trimming took off 4 bases at V and 6 bases at J, with 14 bases between the two ends.

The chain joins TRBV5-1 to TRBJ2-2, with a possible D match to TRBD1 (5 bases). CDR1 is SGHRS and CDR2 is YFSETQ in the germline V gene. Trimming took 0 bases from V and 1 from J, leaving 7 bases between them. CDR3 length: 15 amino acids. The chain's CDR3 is CASSLAGMNTGELFF. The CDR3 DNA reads TGCGCCAGCAGCTTGGCAGGGATGAACACCGGGGAGCTGTTTTTT.

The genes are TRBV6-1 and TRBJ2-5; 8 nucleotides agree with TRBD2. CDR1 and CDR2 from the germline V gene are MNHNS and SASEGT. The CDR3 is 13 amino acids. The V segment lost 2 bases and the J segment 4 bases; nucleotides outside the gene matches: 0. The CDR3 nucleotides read TGTGCCAGCAGTGAACTAGCGGGAGAGACCCAGTACTTC. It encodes CASSELAGETQYF.

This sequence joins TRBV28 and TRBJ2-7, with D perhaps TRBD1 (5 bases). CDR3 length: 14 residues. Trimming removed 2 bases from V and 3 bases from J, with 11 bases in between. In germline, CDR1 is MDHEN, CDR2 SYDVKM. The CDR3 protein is CASSLPQAFYEQYF. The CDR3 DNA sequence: TGTGCCAGCAGTTTACCACAGGCCTTCTACGAGCAGTACTTC.

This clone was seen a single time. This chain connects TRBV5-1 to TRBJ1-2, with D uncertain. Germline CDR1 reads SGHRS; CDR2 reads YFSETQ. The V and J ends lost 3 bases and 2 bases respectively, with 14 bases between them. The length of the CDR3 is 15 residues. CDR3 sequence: CASSSGNEANYGYTF. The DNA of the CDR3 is TGCGCCAGCAGCTCGGGAAACGAGGCGAACTATGGCTACACCTTC.

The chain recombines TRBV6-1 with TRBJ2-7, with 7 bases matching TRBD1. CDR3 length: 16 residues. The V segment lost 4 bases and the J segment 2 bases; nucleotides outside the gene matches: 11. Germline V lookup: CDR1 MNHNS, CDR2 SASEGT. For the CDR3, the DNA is TGTGCCAGCAGTGGGAGAGACAGGGACCGAACCTACGAGCAGTACTTC. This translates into CASSGRDRDRTYEQYF.

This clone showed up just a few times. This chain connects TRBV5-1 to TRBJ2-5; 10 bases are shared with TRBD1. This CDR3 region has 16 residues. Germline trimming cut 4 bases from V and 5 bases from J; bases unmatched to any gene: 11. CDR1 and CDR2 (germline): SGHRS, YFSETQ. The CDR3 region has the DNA TGCGCCAGCAGCGTAGGACAGGGGGAGTTCGGGGAGACCCAGTACTTC. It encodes CASSVGQGEFGETQYF.

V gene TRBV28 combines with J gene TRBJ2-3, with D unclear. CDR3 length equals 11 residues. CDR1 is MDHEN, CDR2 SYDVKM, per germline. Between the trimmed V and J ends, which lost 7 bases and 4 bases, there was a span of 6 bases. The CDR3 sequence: CASKYSDTQYF. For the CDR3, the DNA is TGTGCCAGCAAATACTCAGATACGCAGTATTTT.

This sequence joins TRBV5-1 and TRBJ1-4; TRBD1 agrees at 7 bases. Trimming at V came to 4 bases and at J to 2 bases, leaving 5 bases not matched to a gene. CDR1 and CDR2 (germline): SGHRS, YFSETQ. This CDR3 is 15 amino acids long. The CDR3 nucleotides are TGCGCCAGCAGCATACAGGGGCTGACTAATGAAAAACTGTTTTTT. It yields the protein CASSIQGLTNEKLFF.

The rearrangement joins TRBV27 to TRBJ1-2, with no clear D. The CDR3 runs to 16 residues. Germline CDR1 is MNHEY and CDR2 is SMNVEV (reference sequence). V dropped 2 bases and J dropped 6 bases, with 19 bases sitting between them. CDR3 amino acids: CASSLDIIPGIHGYTF. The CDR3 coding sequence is TGTGCCAGCAGTTTAGATATCATACCCGGGATCCATGGCTACACCTTC.

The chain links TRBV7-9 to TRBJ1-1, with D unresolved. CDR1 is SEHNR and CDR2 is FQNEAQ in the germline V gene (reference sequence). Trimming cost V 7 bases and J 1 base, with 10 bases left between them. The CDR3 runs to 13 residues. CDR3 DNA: TGTGCCAGCACCGACAACTCGAACACTGAAGCTTTCTTT. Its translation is CASTDNSNTEAFF.